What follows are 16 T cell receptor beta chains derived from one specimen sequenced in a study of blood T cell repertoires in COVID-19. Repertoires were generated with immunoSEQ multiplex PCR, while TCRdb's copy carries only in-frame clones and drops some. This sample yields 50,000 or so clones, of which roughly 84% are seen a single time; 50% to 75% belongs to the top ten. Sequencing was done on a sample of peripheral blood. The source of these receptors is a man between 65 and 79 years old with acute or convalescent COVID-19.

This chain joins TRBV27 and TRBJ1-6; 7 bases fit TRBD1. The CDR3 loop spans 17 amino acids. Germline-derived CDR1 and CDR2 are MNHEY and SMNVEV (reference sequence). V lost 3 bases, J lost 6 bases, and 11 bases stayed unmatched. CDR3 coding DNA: TGTGCCAGCAGTTTGTCCTCCGGGACAGAGAGTAATTCACCCCTCCACTTT. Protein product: CASSLSSGTESNSPLHF.

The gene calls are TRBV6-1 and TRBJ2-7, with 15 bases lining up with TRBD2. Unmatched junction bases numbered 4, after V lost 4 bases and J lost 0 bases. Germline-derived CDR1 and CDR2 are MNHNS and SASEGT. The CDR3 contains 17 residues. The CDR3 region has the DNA TGTGCCAGCAGTGGGGGGACTAGCGGGAGGAGCTCCTACGAGCAGTACTTC. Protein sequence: CASSGGTSGRSSYEQYF.

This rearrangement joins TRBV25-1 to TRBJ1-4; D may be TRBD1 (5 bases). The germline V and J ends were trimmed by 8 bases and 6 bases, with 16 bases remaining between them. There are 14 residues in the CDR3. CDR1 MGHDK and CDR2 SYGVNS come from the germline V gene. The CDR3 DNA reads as TGTGCCAGCGGAGAGATAGGAGGGGATGAAAAACTGTTTTTT. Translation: CASGEIGGDEKLFF.

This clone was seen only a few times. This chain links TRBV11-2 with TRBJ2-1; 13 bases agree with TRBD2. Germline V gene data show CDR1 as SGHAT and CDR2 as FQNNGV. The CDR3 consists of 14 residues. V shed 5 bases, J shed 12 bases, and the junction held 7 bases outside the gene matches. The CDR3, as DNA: TGTGCCAGCAGCCTGGGACTAGCGGGGCGGAGGCAGTTCTTC. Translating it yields CASSLGLAGRRQFF.

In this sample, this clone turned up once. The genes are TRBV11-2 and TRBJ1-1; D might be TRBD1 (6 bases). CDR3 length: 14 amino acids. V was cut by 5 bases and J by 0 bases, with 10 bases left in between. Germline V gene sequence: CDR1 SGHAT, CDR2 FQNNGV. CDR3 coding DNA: TGTGCCAGCAGCGCGAACAGGGTGAACACTGAAGCTTTCTTT. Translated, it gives CASSANRVNTEAFF.

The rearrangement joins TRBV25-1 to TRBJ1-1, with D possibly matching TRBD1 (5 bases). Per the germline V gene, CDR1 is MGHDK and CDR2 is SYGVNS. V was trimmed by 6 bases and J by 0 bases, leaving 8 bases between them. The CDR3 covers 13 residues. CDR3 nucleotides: TGTGCCAGCAGGGACATCATGAACACTGAAGCTTTCTTT. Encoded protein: CASRDIMNTEAFF.

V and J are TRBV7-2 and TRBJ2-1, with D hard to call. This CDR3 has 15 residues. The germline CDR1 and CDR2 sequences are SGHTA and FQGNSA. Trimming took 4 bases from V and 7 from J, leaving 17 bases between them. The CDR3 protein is CASSSTVTARNEQFF. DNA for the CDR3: TGTGCCAGCAGCTCGACGGTCACCGCGCGGAATGAGCAGTTCTTC.

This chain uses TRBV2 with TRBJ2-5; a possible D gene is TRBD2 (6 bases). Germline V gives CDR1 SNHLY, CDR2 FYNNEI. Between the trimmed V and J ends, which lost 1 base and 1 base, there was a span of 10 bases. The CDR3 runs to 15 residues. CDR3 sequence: CASSEVGGAQETQYF. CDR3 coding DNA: TGTGCCAGCAGTGAAGTCGGAGGGGCCCAAGAGACCCAGTACTTC.

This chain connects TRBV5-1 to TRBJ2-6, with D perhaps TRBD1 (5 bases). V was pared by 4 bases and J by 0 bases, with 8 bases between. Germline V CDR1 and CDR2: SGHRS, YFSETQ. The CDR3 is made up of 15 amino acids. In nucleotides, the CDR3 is TGCGCCAGCAGCCTGACAGTCTCTGGGGCCAACGTCCTGACTTTC. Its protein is CASSLTVSGANVLTF.

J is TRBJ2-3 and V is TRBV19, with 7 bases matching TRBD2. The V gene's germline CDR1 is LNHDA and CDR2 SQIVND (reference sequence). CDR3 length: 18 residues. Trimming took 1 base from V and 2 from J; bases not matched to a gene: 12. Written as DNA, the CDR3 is TGTGCCAGTAGTATAGGCCCCGGGACTATACAATCCACAGATACGCAGTATTTT. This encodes CASSIGPGTIQSTDTQYF.

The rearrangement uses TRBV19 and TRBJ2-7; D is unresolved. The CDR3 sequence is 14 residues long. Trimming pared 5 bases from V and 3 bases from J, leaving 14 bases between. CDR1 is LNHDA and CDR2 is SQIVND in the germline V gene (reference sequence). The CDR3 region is CASSAHGVDYEQYF. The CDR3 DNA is TGTGCCAGTAGTGCGCATGGAGTAGACTACGAGCAGTACTTC.

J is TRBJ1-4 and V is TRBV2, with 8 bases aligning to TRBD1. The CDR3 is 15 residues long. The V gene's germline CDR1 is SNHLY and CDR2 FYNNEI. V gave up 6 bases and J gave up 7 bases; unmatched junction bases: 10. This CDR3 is CASSRPDRESEKLFF. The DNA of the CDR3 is TGTGCCAGCAGCCGCCCGGACAGGGAGAGTGAAAAACTGTTTTTT.

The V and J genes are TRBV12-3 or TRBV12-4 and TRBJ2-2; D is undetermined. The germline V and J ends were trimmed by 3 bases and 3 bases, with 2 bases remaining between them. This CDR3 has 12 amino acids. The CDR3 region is CASSFYTGELFF. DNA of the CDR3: TGTGCCAGCAGTTTCTACACCGGGGAGCTGTTTTTT.

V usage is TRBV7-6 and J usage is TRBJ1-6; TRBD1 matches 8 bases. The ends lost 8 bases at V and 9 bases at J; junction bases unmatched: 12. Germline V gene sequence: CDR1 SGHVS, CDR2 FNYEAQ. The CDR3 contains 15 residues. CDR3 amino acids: CASSTTGTGGSPLHF. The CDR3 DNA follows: TGTGCCAGCTCAACAACCGGGACAGGTGGTTCACCCCTCCACTTT.

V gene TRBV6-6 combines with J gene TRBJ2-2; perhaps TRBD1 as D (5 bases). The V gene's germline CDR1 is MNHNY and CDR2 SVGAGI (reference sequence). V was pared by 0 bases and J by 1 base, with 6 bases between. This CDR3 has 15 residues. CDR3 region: CASSYSGQNTGELFF. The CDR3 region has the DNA TGTGCCAGCAGTTACTCCGGACAGAACACCGGGGAGCTGTTTTTT.

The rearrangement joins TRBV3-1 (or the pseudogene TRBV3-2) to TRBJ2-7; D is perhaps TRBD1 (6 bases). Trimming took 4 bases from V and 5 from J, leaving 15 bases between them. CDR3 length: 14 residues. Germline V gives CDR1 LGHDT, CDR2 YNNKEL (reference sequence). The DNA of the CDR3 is TGTGCCAGCAGCCGAACCACAGGGTTCGACGAGCAGTACTTC. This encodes CASSRTTGFDEQYF.